This is a list of T cell receptor beta chains from one sample in a study of T-cell reconstitution after alpha-beta-depleted transplantation in children. MiXCR, run by TCRdb on the PCR reads, gives a single entry per CDR3 protein. The sample shows about 610,000 distinct CDR3 sequences, about 10% of them seen only once. Source: PBMCs from the stem cell graft donor, taken from the stem cell graft. The source is a human donor who donated a stem cell graft to a child with acute myeloid leukemia. Each CDR3 is given with its conserved first and last residue. The D gene is left open where the match is weak. Not all rows give a size; the values are once, few, many and, for expanded clones, a class.

cdr3_length: 13
d_call: TRBD2
j_call: TRBJ2-1
v_call: TRBV20-1
clone_size: few
cdr3_aa: CSPTSGKGNEQFF
cdr3_nt: TGCAGTCCGACTAGCGGGAAGGGCAATGAGCAGTTCTTC

cdr3_length: 14
d_call: .
j_call: TRBJ2-7
v_call: TRBV28
clone_size: .
cdr3_aa: CASSFKGLPYEQYF
cdr3_nt: TGTGCCAGCAGTTTTAAAGGGCTACCCTACGAGCAGTACTTC

cdr3_length: 15
d_call: .
j_call: TRBJ1-2
v_call: TRBV3-1
clone_size: few
cdr3_aa: CASSQFRGTNYGYTF
cdr3_nt: TGTGCCAGCAGCCAATTCAGGGGAACTAACTATGGCTACACCTTC

cdr3_length: 17
d_call: TRBD2
j_call: TRBJ2-5
v_call: TRBV11-2
clone_size: .
cdr3_aa: CASSLERTGGRKKTQYF
cdr3_nt: TGTGCCAGCAGCTTAGAGCGGACGGGAGGGCGGAAAAAGACCCAGTACTTC

cdr3_length: 12
d_call: .
j_call: TRBJ2-5
v_call: TRBV10-3
clone_size: few
cdr3_aa: CAIRERSETQYF
cdr3_nt: TGTGCCATCAGAGAGAGGTCAGAGACCCAGTACTTC

cdr3_length: 13
d_call: .
j_call: TRBJ1-2
v_call: TRBV12-3/TRBV12-4
clone_size: many
cdr3_aa: CASSKQGNYGYTF
cdr3_nt: TGTGCCAGCAGTAAACAGGGTAACTATGGCTACACCTTC

cdr3_length: 11
d_call: .
j_call: TRBJ2-7
v_call: TRBV29-1
clone_size: many
cdr3_aa: CSGGTPSEQYF
cdr3_nt: TGCAGCGGCGGGACCCCGAGCGAGCAGTACTTC

cdr3_length: 16
d_call: .
j_call: TRBJ2-3
v_call: TRBV7-8
clone_size: .
cdr3_aa: CASSLGRRSYTDTQYF
cdr3_nt: TGTGCCAGCAGCTTAGGCCGCCGGTCTTACACAGATACGCAGTATTTT

cdr3_length: 12
d_call: TRBD1
j_call: TRBJ2-7
v_call: TRBV29-1
clone_size: many
cdr3_aa: CSVRTGPYEQYF
cdr3_nt: TGCAGCGTTAGGACAGGTCCCTACGAGCAGTACTTC

cdr3_length: 13
d_call: TRBD2
j_call: TRBJ2-7
v_call: TRBV29-1
clone_size: few
cdr3_aa: CSASGREYSEQYF
cdr3_nt: TGCAGCGCTTCCGGGCGGGAGTACAGCGAGCAGTACTTC

cdr3_length: 12
d_call: .
j_call: TRBJ1-5
v_call: TRBV30
clone_size: .
cdr3_aa: CAWSIFDQPQHF
cdr3_nt: TGTGCCTGGAGTATATTCGATCAGCCCCAGCATTTT

cdr3_length: 14
d_call: TRBD1
j_call: TRBJ2-3
v_call: TRBV23-1
clone_size: .
cdr3_aa: CASTEDRGTDTQYF
cdr3_nt: TGCGCCAGCACTGAGGACAGGGGAACAGATACGCAGTATTTT

cdr3_length: 14
d_call: .
j_call: TRBJ2-6
v_call: TRBV20-1
clone_size: few
cdr3_aa: CSARGFPGANVLTF
cdr3_nt: TGCAGTGCTAGAGGGTTCCCTGGGGCCAACGTCCTGACTTTC

cdr3_length: 16
d_call: .
j_call: TRBJ1-1
v_call: TRBV25-1
clone_size: .
cdr3_aa: CASSEYGTGTNTEAFF
cdr3_nt: TGTGCCAGCAGTGAATATGGCACAGGGACCAACACTGAAGCTTTCTTT

cdr3_length: 15
d_call: TRBD2
j_call: TRBJ2-7
v_call: TRBV15
clone_size: .
cdr3_aa: CATSRASGTSPEQYF
cdr3_nt: TGTGCCACCAGCAGAGCCTCCGGGACTAGCCCCGAGCAGTACTTC

cdr3_length: 15
d_call: .
j_call: TRBJ2-1
v_call: TRBV6-4
clone_size: many
cdr3_aa: CASSDVWGSYNEQFF
cdr3_nt: TGTGCCAGCAGTGACGTTTGGGGCTCCTACAATGAGCAGTTCTTC

cdr3_length: 13
d_call: TRBD1
j_call: TRBJ1-2
v_call: TRBV6-2/TRBV6-3
clone_size: .
cdr3_aa: CASSYAGGYGYTF
cdr3_nt: TGTGCCAGCAGTTACGCAGGGGGATATGGCTACACCTTC

cdr3_length: 14
d_call: TRBD2
j_call: TRBJ2-3
v_call: TRBV6-4
clone_size: few
cdr3_aa: CASSLSGSQDTQYF
cdr3_nt: TGTGCCAGCAGCCTTAGCGGGAGTCAAGATACGCAGTATTTT

cdr3_length: 14
d_call: .
j_call: TRBJ2-7
v_call: TRBV18
clone_size: .
cdr3_aa: CASSWDTPRGEQYF
cdr3_nt: TGTGCCAGCTCATGGGACACGCCAAGAGGGGAGCAGTACTTC

cdr3_length: 15
d_call: .
j_call: TRBJ2-3
v_call: TRBV5-1
clone_size: few
cdr3_aa: CASTPDVRGRDTQYF
cdr3_nt: TGCGCCAGCACCCCGGACGTTCGGGGGAGGGATACGCAGTATTTT

cdr3_length: 11
d_call: .
j_call: TRBJ1-4
v_call: TRBV20-1
clone_size: many
cdr3_aa: CSAGNNEKLFF
cdr3_nt: TGCAGTGCTGGGAATAATGAAAAACTGTTTTTT

cdr3_length: 13
d_call: .
j_call: TRBJ1-5
v_call: TRBV20-1
clone_size: .
cdr3_aa: CSALGWGNQPQHF
cdr3_nt: TGCAGTGCCCTAGGTTGGGGTAATCAGCCCCAGCATTTT

cdr3_length: 11
d_call: .
j_call: TRBJ2-5
v_call: TRBV5-1
clone_size: many
cdr3_aa: CASSLEGAQYF
cdr3_nt: TGCGCCAGCAGCTTGGAGGGTGCCCAGTACTTC

cdr3_length: 12
d_call: .
j_call: TRBJ1-5
v_call: TRBV30
clone_size: few
cdr3_aa: CAWDRDNQPQHF
cdr3_nt: TGTGCCTGGGACAGAGACAATCAGCCCCAGCATTTT

cdr3_length: 13
d_call: .
j_call: TRBJ2-7
v_call: TRBV5-1
clone_size: .
cdr3_aa: CASSLIGFDEQYF
cdr3_nt: TGCGCCAGCAGCTTAATCGGGTTCGACGAGCAGTACTTC

cdr3_length: 15
d_call: .
j_call: TRBJ1-1
v_call: TRBV18
clone_size: few
cdr3_aa: CASSTAQGFGTEAFF
cdr3_nt: TGTGCCAGCTCAACAGCTCAGGGGTTTGGCACTGAAGCTTTCTTT

cdr3_length: 13
d_call: TRBD1
j_call: TRBJ1-2
v_call: TRBV20-1
clone_size: few
cdr3_aa: CSAREAGGHGYTF
cdr3_nt: TGCAGTGCTAGAGAGGCAGGGGGACATGGCTACACCTTC

cdr3_length: 18
d_call: TRBD1
j_call: TRBJ1-5
v_call: TRBV20-1
clone_size: .
cdr3_aa: CSARDPGTGAFSNQPQHF
cdr3_nt: TGCAGTGCTAGGGACCCCGGGACAGGGGCCTTCAGCAATCAGCCCCAGCATTTT